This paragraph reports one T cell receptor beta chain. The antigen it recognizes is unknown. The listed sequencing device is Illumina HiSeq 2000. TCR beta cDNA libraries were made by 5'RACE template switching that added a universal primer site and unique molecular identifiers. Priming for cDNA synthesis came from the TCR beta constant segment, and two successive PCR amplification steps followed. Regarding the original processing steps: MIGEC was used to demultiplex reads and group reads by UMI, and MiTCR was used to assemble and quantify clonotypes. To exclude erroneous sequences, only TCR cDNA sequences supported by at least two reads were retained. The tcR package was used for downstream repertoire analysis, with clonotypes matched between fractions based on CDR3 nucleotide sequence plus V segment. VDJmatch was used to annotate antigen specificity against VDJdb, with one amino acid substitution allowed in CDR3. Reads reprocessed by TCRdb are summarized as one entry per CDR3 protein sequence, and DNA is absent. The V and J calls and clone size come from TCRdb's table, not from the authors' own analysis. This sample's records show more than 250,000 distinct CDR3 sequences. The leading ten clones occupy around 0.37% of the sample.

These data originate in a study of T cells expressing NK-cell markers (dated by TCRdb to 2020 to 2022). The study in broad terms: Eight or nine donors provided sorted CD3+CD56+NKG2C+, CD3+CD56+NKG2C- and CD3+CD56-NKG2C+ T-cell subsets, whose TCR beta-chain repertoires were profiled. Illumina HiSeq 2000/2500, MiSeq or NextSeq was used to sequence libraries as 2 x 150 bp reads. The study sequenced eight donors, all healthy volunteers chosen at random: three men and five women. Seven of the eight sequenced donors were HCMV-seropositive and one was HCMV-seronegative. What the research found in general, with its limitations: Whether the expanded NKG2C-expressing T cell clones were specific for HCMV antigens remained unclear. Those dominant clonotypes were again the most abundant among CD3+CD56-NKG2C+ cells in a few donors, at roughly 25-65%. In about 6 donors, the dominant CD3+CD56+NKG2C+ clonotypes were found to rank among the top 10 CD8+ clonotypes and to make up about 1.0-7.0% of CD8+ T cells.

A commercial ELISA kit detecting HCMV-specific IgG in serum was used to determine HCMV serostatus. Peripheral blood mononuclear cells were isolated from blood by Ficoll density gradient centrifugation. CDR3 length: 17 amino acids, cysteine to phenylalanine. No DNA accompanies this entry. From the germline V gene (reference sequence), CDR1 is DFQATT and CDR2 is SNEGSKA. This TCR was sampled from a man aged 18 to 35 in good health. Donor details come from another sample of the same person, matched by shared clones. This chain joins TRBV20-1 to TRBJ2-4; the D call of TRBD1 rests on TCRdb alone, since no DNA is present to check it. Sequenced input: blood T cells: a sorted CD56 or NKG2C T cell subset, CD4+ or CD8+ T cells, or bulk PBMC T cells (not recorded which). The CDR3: CSARDGEGLLAKNIQYF.